A selection of T cell receptor beta chains follows, all from one sample in a study of monozygotic twins with inflammatory bowel disease. Each CDR3 protein gets one entry in TCRdb, which reprocessed the 5' RACE reads and gives no DNA. Here the sample table reports under 350,000 distinct CDR3 sequences. Input material: blood. The receptors stem from a human donor with ulcerative colitis or Crohn's disease, or a healthy co-twin of an affected twin (not recorded which). The CDR3 runs from the conserved cysteine through the conserved F or W. The order of the fields is V gene, J gene, CDR3 protein.

>TRBV7-8|TRBJ1-5
CASSTTGDQPQHF
>TRBV29-1|TRBJ2-6
CSVRTRSTSGANVLTF
>TRBV6-1|TRBJ2-3
CASRGSGADTQYF
>TRBV28|TRBJ2-3
CASSFSLAGWDTQYF
>TRBV6-2/TRBV6-3|TRBJ1-5
CASSSLAAGYNQPQHF
>TRBV15|TRBJ2-7
CATSSATGLEVF
>TRBV4-2|TRBJ1-1
CASSQASAGPESSVHGAFF
>TRBV5-1|TRBJ2-3
CASSLVATSGTDTQYF
>TRBV10-2|TRBJ2-7
CASISASSSYEQYF
>TRBV10-3|TRBJ2-3
CAISRTSGDTDTQYF
>TRBV20-1|TRBJ2-1
CSARAGAIAYNEQFF
>TRBV7-9|TRBJ2-7
CASSHPGGVSYF
>TRBV2|TRBJ2-1
CASSEWTSLFF
>TRBV7-3|TRBJ2-2
CASSRLGMTGELFF
>TRBV4-3|TRBJ2-7
CASSQDHTLSYEQYF
>TRBV7-2|TRBJ2-7
CASSALRVHYEQYF
>TRBV3-1|TRBJ1-6
CASSQVPRYSPLHF
>TRBV28|TRBJ2-7
CASSFPGTGAYEQYF
>TRBV7-9|TRBJ2-1
CASSPVAGDYNEQFF
>TRBV10-3|TRBJ2-7
CAISARQGPYEQYF
>TRBV27|TRBJ1-2
CASNTRTGINGYTF
>TRBV5-1|TRBJ1-1
CASSLALGTSDTEAFF
>TRBV9|TRBJ1-2
CASSPRAGGYTF